The source of this T cell receptor (beta chain) is a study of cytomegalovirus exposure and HLA in healthy donors. Overall study findings and caveats: Later, TCR association rates were found to vary by HLA locus, highest for DRB1 and lowest for HLA-C. Later analysis associated a missense DCLRE1C variant with TCR beta V- and J-gene trimming. TCR beta sequences reportedly predicted the HLA-A and HLA-B alleles of most subjects accurately.

CDR1 MGHDK and CDR2 SYGVNS come from the germline V gene. Trimming cost V 3 bases and J 0 bases, with 13 bases left between them. CDR3 length: 16 residues. Participants comprised healthy donors of bone marrow. This clone turned up a few times. The antigen remains undetermined. It was with 60 Vbeta and 13 Jbeta primers that the PCR ran. Profiling relied on immunoSEQ multiplex PCR, and the TCRdb table lists in-frame clones only, not all of them. The sample carries 180,000 or so clones, about four fifths recorded once. The chain carries TRBV25-1 and TRBJ2-3, with D perhaps matching TRBD1 (6 bases). The material sequenced was PBMCs. The TCR comes from a woman under 30 in good health and CMV-seropositive. CDR3 DNA sequence: TGTGCCAGCAGTGACAACAGGGTTGGCAGCACAGATACGCAGTATTTT. This sequence encodes CASSDNRVGSTDTQYF.